The entry that follows covers one T cell receptor beta chain sequence. This clone showed up just once. The clone's antigen remains unknown. The sample holds no much larger clone one base away, and base qualities are not on file. TCRbeta CDR3 regions were sequenced with the immunoSEQ Assay. After extraction, genomic DNA underwent amplification by bias-controlled multiplex PCR, followed by high-throughput sequencing. On the study's bioinformatics: To quantify the absolute abundance of every unique TCRbeta CDR3 region, sequences were collapsed and filtered. T cell fraction was estimated by normalizing TCRbeta template counts to usable DNA, with usable DNA measured through amplification of reference genes found in all nucleated cells. Repertoire TCRs were annotated as SARS-CoV-2-specific when V gene, CDR3 amino acid sequence and J gene were exactly matched to a known reactive TCR set. The reference SARS-CoV-2 TCR set came from MIRA and was filtered for enrichment in COVID-19-positive ImmuneCODE repertoires, removing public or cross-reactive TCRs. Based on the MIRA antigens, annotated TCRs were further analysed at the level of specific ORF or position within ORF. Depth was the summed frequency of annotated unique rearrangements, while breadth was defined as annotated unique rearrangements over total unique productive rearrangements. Group comparisons of TCR breadth used two-sided Wilcoxon rank-sum tests. Sourced from immuneACCESS, this table was stored by TCRdb with only in-frame sequences that have V and J called. A share of the clones is absent; for the studies checked, an unresolved V gene accounts for under half, and the remainder has no known explanation. Clonal size and the V and J genes are those of that table, whereas D and trimming came from the DNA. The sample table lists some 340,000 clones, about 85% of them with a count of one. Of the sample, 2% to 2.5% falls within the top ten clones.

Based on the germline V gene, the CDR1 and CDR2 sequences are SNHLY and FYNNEI. V gives up 8 bases and J gives up 7 bases, and the segment between their germline ends measures 14 bases. The CDR3 goes from the cysteine to the phenylalanine over 12 residues. The kept DNA is CDR3 alone, 36 bases in frame from the first base. This entry comes from a study of Ad26.COV2.S vaccination and SARS-CoV-2 variants (dated by TCRdb to about 2021). About the investigation overall: Vaccine-arm donors came from COV1001, a multicentre, randomized, double-blind, placebo-controlled phase I-IIa trial of Ad26.COV2.S in healthy adults. A total of approximately 30 samples were included in the TCR-sequenced set, comprising around 20 Ad26.COV2.S vaccine recipients, 5 placebo recipients and 8 SARS-CoV-2 convalescent individuals. Ad26.COV2.S was administered intramuscularly at a dose of 5x10^10 or 1x10^11 viral particles, either as one shot or as two shots given 56 days apart. Trial participants were randomized into five groups of five, in which low-dose or high-dose Ad26.COV2.S was given once or twice, or placebo was given on both occasions. Blinding of investigators to trial group allocation was maintained during experiments and outcome assessment. TCRbeta repertoire sequencing was used to assess the specificity and breadth of SARS-CoV-2-reactive T cell receptors after Ad26.COV2.S vaccination. The investigation overall reported the following: Spike-specific TCR breadth was higher in Ad26.COV2.S recipients than in placebo recipients (P = 0.0014). The study lacked the statistical power to compare responses across vaccine doses or regimens. Vaccine and placebo recipients had comparable non-spike TCR breadth, which fits with the vaccine containing only spike. According to the authors, total T cell responses may have been underestimated by the TCR breadth and depth analyses. After vaccination, substantial breadth of spike-specific CD8+ and CD4+ T cell responses was reported.

What this sample's treatment or condition label stands for: some 20 received Ad26.COV2.S at low or high dose, single or two shots; 5 received placebo; per-sample allocation not given. For vaccine and placebo recipients, the sequenced repertoires came from samples collected on day 63 after the first injection. Between 29 July and 7 August 2020, Cohort 1b enrolled fewer than 30 adults aged 18-55 years at one site in Boston, USA. Ad26.COV2.S was a replication-incompetent adenovirus type 26 vector that expressed a prefusion-stabilized SARS-CoV-2 spike protein derived from the original Wuhan strain. This TCR was recovered from a person aged 18-65 years who received the Ad26.COV2.S COVID-19 vaccine or a placebo. The source was peripheral blood, collected in a trial of Ad26.COV2.S vaccine versus placebo. Here the chain combines TRBV2 and TRBJ1-2, and TRBD1 may be the D gene, going by 5 matching bases. The CDR3 protein sequence reads: CASSGGEGGYTF. The sequence in DNA is TGTGCCAGCTCGGGGGGAGAGGGTGGCTACACCTTC.